Below, 17 T cell receptor beta chains from the same sample are listed, as sequenced in a study of blood T cell repertoires in COVID-19 (TCRdb year 2020). The library was obtained by the immunoSEQ multiplex PCR assay. TCRdb took this table from immuneACCESS and kept in-frame rearrangements with V and J called. Such tables lack part of the clones; where checked against another copy, unresolved V genes explain under half of the gap, and the rest is unexplained. Counted in this sample were about 210,000 clones; 86% of them appeared once. The ten largest make up 0.7% to 0.85% of the sample. Sequencing was done on a sample of peripheral blood. Receptor source: a woman between 65 and 79 years old with acute or convalescent COVID-19.

V usage is TRBV3-1 (or the pseudogene TRBV3-2) and J usage is TRBJ2-1; D uncertain. V lost 0 bases and J 6 bases, leaving 15 bases between the germline ends. CDR1 is LGHDT and CDR2 is YNNKEL in the germline V gene (reference sequence). The CDR3 is made up of 16 amino acids. As DNA, the CDR3 is TGTGCCAGCAGCCAAGACATCCCTCCCTCGGGCAATGAGCAGTTCTTC. It encodes CASSQDIPPSGNEQFF.

V gene TRBV7-9 combines with J gene TRBJ1-1; TRBD1 aligns across 7 bases. This CDR3 has 14 amino acids. Trimming cost V 8 bases and J 0 bases; bases outside gene matches: 6. Germline-derived CDR1 and CDR2 are SEHNR and FQNEAQ (reference sequence). The CDR3 loop reads CASGTAIMNTEAFF. The CDR3 DNA reads as TGTGCCAGCGGGACAGCTATAATGAACACTGAAGCTTTCTTT. Looking up the rest from reference TRBV7-9 and TRBJ1-1 gives the full variable domain: DTGVSQNPRHKITKRGQNVTFRCDPISEHNRLYWYRQTLGQGPEFLTYFQNEAQLEKSRLLSDRFSAERPKGSFSTLEIQRTEQGDSAMYLCASGTAIMNTEAFFGQGTRLTVV.

The genes are TRBV25-1 and TRBJ2-5; D not certain. CDR1 and CDR2 (germline): MGHDK, SYGVNS. This CDR3 region has 14 residues. The V end was cut by 1 base, the J end by 5 bases, with 11 bases between. The CDR3 is CASSELNLQETQYF. As DNA, the CDR3 is TGTGCCAGCAGTGAATTAAATCTTCAGGAGACCCAGTACTTC.

The CDR3 DNA reads as TGTGCCAGCAGTGACCTCAGGGGGAACTACAATGAGCAGTTCTTC. Its protein product is CASSDLRGNYNEQFF. The gene calls are TRBV6-1 and TRBJ2-1; 7 nucleotides agree with TRBD1. From germline, CDR1 is MNHNS and CDR2 SASEGT. The J segment lost 3 bases and the V segment lost 3 bases, leaving 5 bases of the junction unmatched. The CDR3 consists of 15 residues.

This rearrangement joins TRBV5-1 to TRBJ2-2; TRBD2 aligns across 10 bases. V lost 4 bases and J lost 5; bases outside the gene matches: 8. The CDR3 extends over 16 amino acids. The germline V gene has CDR1 SGHRS and CDR2 YFSETQ. DNA of the CDR3: TGCGCCAGCAGCCCCCGGACTAGCGGAGGGACCGGGGAGCTGTTTTTT. Translation gives CASSPRTSGGTGELFF.

This clone occurred a few times. The chain uses TRBV4-3 and TRBJ1-3; a weak D match, TRBD1 (5 bases). CDR3 length: 17 residues. V lost 1 base and J lost 0, with 13 bases in between. Germline-derived CDR1 and CDR2 are LGHNA and YSLEER. CDR3 DNA: TGCGCCAGCAGCCAAGGATCAGGGCTTAGCTCTGGAAACACCATATATTTT. Its protein product is CASSQGSGLSSGNTIYF.

The genes are TRBV10-2 and TRBJ2-4; 11 bases map to TRBD2. The CDR3 runs to 16 residues. V shed 3 bases and J 11 bases; nucleotides not matched to a gene: 12. Germline V CDR1 and CDR2: WSHSY, SAAADI. Written as DNA, the CDR3 is TGCGCCAGCAGTGAAGGTGTTAGCGGGAGGGGTTTCCTTCAGTACTTC. Amino acid sequence: CASSEGVSGRGFLQYF.

This clone was observed a handful of times. The chain couples TRBV6-5 to TRBJ2-7; 7 positions match TRBD2. The germline V gene has CDR1 MNHEY and CDR2 SVGAGI. This CDR3 has 14 amino acids. V lost 6 bases to trimming and J lost 2 bases; unmatched junction nucleotides: 7. CDR3 residues: CASRLGRNPYEQYF. CDR3 bases: TGTGCCAGCAGGCTCGGGAGGAACCCCTACGAGCAGTACTTC.

The V gene is TRBV28, the J gene TRBJ1-1; TRBD1 might be the D (5 bases). Deletions cut 5 bases from V and 7 bases from J, with 17 bases between. This CDR3 spans 14 amino acids. Per germline, CDR1 MDHEN and CDR2 SYDVKM. DNA of the CDR3: TGTGCCAGCAGTCTAACGAGAAGGGGCGTTGAAGCTTTCTTT. This sequence encodes CASSLTRRGVEAFF.

This clone was observed a few times. The V gene is TRBV6-5, the J gene TRBJ1-1, with 7 bases aligning to TRBD1. Unmatched junction bases numbered 6, after V lost 7 bases and J lost 4 bases. The CDR3 has 13 amino acids. Germline CDR1 and CDR2: MNHEY and SVGAGI. DNA for the CDR3: TGTGCCAGCATGAGGGGGCTGAGCACTGAAGCTTTCTTT. Encoded protein: CASMRGLSTEAFF.

This chain joins TRBV10-3 and TRBJ1-2, with D possibly matching TRBD1 (6 bases). Germline V gene lookup returns CDR1 ENHRY and CDR2 SYGVKD. Deletions cut 5 bases from V and 4 bases from J, with 8 bases between. The CDR3 sequence is 12 residues long. The chain's CDR3 is CAISTGSYGYTF. The CDR3 DNA sequence: TGTGCCATCAGTACAGGGTCCTATGGCTACACCTTC.

CDR3 in DNA: TGTGCCAGCTCACGGGAGAATGAGCAGTTCTTC. This sequence encodes CASSRENEQFF. J is TRBJ2-1 and V is TRBV18; a possible D gene is TRBD2 (5 bases). Germline CDR1 reads KGHSH; CDR2 reads LQKENI. CDR3 size: 11 residues. V gave up 4 bases and J gave up 7 bases, with 5 bases separating them.

V gene TRBV24-1 combines with J gene TRBJ2-5; the match to TRBD1 covers 8 bases. The CDR3 contains 17 residues. The V and J ends lost 3 bases and 5 bases, in that order; junction bases with no gene match: 13. Germline V gene data show CDR1 as KGHDR and CDR2 as SFDVKD. CDR3 sequence: CATSDPRDRQRGETQYF. For the CDR3, the DNA is TGTGCCACCAGTGATCCCCGGGACAGGCAGAGGGGTGAGACCCAGTACTTC.

This clone was observed a few times. The chain combines TRBV5-1 with TRBJ1-1; possibly TRBD1 for D (6 bases). There are 14 residues in the CDR3. Germline values: CDR1 SGHRS, CDR2 YFSETQ. The germline V and J ends were trimmed by 7 bases and 1 base, with 14 bases remaining between them. CDR3 coding DNA: TGCGCCAGCGGTCCAGGGGCCCGGAACACTGAAGCTTTCTTT. It yields the protein CASGPGARNTEAFF. The full variable domain, with the rest looked up from reference TRBV5-1 and TRBJ1-1, is KAGVTQTPRYLIKTRGQQVTLSCSPISGHRSVSWYQQTPGQGLQFLFEYFSETQRNKGNFPGRFSGRQFSNSRSEMNVSTLELGDSALYLCASGPGARNTEAFFGQGTRLTVV.

This chain joins TRBV18 and TRBJ1-1; D uncertain. Germline V CDR1 and CDR2: KGHSH, LQKENI. CDR3 size: 14 residues. V was trimmed by 4 bases and J by 1 base, leaving 10 bases between them. The CDR3 region is CASSLKGGNTEAFF. CDR3 nucleotides: TGTGCCAGCTCACTTAAGGGAGGGAACACTGAAGCTTTCTTT. Full variable domain (remainder filled in from reference TRBV18 and TRBJ1-1): NAGVMQNPRHLVRRRGQEARLRCSPMKGHSHVYWYRQLPEEGLKFMVYLQKENIIDESGMPKERFSAEFPKEGPSILRIQQVVRGDSAAYFCASSLKGGNTEAFFGQGTRLTVV.

The chain is built from TRBV6-5 and TRBJ2-7; possible D gene TRBD1, 6 bases. Germline CDR1 reads MNHEY; CDR2 reads SVGAGI. This CDR3 region has 14 residues. The chain's CDR3 is CVRRPGDRTYEQYF. The DNA of the CDR3 is TGTGTAAGACGACCAGGGGATAGAACCTACGAGCAGTACTTC.

The rearrangement links TRBV27 to TRBJ1-2, with D perhaps TRBD1 (5 bases). The V gene lost 4 bases and the J gene lost 4 bases, with 10 bases spanning the gap. CDR1 is MNHEY, CDR2 SMNVEV, per germline (reference sequence). The CDR3 totals 13 residues. The CDR3 sequence: CASSSTAVYGYTF. CDR3 coding DNA: TGTGCCAGCAGTTCGACAGCCGTCTATGGCTACACCTTC.